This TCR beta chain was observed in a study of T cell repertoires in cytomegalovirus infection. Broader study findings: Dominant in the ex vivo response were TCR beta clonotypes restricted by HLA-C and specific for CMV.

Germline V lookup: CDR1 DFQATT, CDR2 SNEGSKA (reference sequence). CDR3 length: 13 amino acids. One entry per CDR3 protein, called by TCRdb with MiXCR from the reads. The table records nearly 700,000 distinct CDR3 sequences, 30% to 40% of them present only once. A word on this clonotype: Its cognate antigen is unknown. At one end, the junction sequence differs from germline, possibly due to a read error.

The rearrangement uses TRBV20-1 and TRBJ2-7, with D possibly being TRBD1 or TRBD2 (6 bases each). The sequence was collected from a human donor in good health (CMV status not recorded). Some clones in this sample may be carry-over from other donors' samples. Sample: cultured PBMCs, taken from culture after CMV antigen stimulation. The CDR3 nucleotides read TGCAGTGCTAGTGGTAGGGGGGCCTACCAGCAGTACTTC. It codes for CSASGRGAYQQYF.